This T cell receptor beta chain was profiled in a study of cytomegalovirus exposure and HLA in healthy donors. Losses at the gene ends were 5 bases for V and 9 bases for J; bases not matched to a gene: 4. The CDR3 is 14 residues long. Per germline, CDR1 MNHEY and CDR2 SMNVEV (reference sequence). As for this clone: What it binds is not known.

Findings and limits, study-wide: Some V segments (TRBV6-2 and TRBV6-3 among them) were excluded as indistinguishable. Donors were assumed by presence/absence analyses to have roughly uniform sequencing depth.

Primers for the PCR totalled 60 Vbeta and 13 Jbeta. This table comes from immunoSEQ multiplex PCR, and its TCRdb copy is limited to in-frame clones, with some not included. The sample gives about 130,000 clones, roughly 85% of which show up once; around 7% is in the top ten. This TCR was recovered from a man in his forties in good health and CMV-seropositive. V usage is TRBV27 and J usage is TRBJ1-6, with 10 bases aligning to TRBD1. Sequenced: PBMCs. Written as DNA, the CDR3 is TGTGCCAGCAGTACCGGGACAGGGGTTTCACCCCTCCACTTT. This sequence encodes CASSTGTGVSPLHF.